These 20 T cell receptor beta chains originate from one sample sequenced in a study of immune heterogeneity within non-small cell lung tumors. Bulk tumor genomic DNA, roughly 600 ng per sample, was used as template. Several biopsies were spaced far apart within each primary tumor and obtained as surgery took place. It was patients with untreated, newly diagnosed non-small cell lung cancer who underwent curative surgery. For the TCR beta CDR3, multiplex PCR with 32 V and 13 J primers performed the amplification. One entry per CDR3 protein results from TCRdb running MiXCR on the multiplex PCR reads. Of fewer than 25,000 distinct CDR3 sequences in the sample, 25% to 35% were seen once. Sequencing was done on a sample of lung tumor tissue. The receptors derive from a man between 35 and 55 years old with non-small cell lung cancer.

This clonotype was detected many times. The chain links TRBV9 to TRBJ1-6; D is unresolved. This CDR3 spans 14 amino acids. V was cut by 0 bases and J by 7 bases, with 8 bases left in between. Germline lookup yields CDR1 SGDLS and CDR2 YYNGEE. The CDR3, as DNA: TGTGCCAGCAGCGTAGGAGTGGGAAATTCACCCCTCCACTTT. Encoded protein: CASSVGVGNSPLHF.

In its sample, this clonotype was seen many times. The CDR3 nucleotides are TGTGCCAGCAGTTTTGGGGGAGACACTGAAGCTTTCTTT. It yields the protein CASSFGGDTEAFF. The chain joins TRBV27 to TRBJ1-1, with D possibly TRBD1 on 5 matching bases. The CDR3 is 13 residues long. Per the germline V gene, CDR1 is MNHEY and CDR2 is SMNVEV (reference sequence). V shed 3 bases and J shed 3 bases, with 8 bases lying between them.

In its sample, this clonotype ranks as medium-sized. The genes are TRBV19 and TRBJ2-7; D might be TRBD1 (5 bases). Trimming stripped 1 base from V and 2 bases from J, with 6 bases between. Germline V gives CDR1 LNHDA, CDR2 SQIVND (reference sequence). The CDR3 loop spans 13 amino acids. CDR3 DNA sequence: TGTGCCAGTAGTATAGGGACACCCTACGAGCAGTACTTC. Its protein is CASSIGTPYEQYF.

Worth noting for this clonotype: A single base separates this from a much larger clone, so it may be a read error. The genes are TRBV6-1 and TRBJ2-7, with a tentative D call TRBD2 (6 bases). CDR1 and CDR2 from the germline V gene are MNHNS and SASEGT. The CDR3 length is 12 residues. The V gene lost 7 bases and the J gene lost 3 bases, with 10 bases spanning the gap. CDR3 DNA sequence: TGTGCCAGCACCCCGGGGGTCTACGAGCAGTACTTC. It yields the protein CASTPGVYEQYF.

This clonotype was detected only a few times. The genes are TRBV6-2 or TRBV6-3 and TRBJ2-1; 11 bases map to TRBD2. The CDR3 runs to 15 residues. The ends lost 7 bases at V and 3 bases at J; junction bases unmatched: 5. The germline gives CDR1 MNHEY, CDR2 SVGEGT. The CDR3 nucleotides read TGTGCCAGCATCGCCGGGACTAGCGGCTACAATGAGCAGTTCTTC. Protein: CASIAGTSGYNEQFF.

Notes on this clonotype: Just one base apart from a much larger clone, this may be a read error. V usage is TRBV12-3 or TRBV12-4 and J usage is TRBJ1-6; D is perhaps TRBD1 (6 bases). The CDR3 is 14 amino acids. V lost 3 bases to trimming and J lost 6 bases, with 9 bases between them. CDR3 sequence reads: CASSLTGCNSPLHF. The CDR3 nucleotides read TGTGCCAGCAGTTTGACAGGTTGTAATTCACCCCTCCACTTT.

Ten or more counts support this clonotype. The rearrangement uses TRBV7-9 and TRBJ2-7; no firm D call. The germline gives CDR1 SEHNR, CDR2 FQNEAQ (reference sequence). CDR3 length: 13 residues. V lost 3 bases to trimming and J lost 6 bases, with 12 bases between them. CDR3 residues: CASSFGSSGEQYF. The CDR3 region has the DNA TGTGCCAGCAGCTTTGGTAGTTCTGGCGAGCAGTACTTC.

This chain joins TRBV12-3 or TRBV12-4 and TRBJ2-1; 9 nucleotides match TRBD2. The CDR3 covers 16 residues. Trimming cost V 7 bases and J 7 bases; bases outside gene matches: 14. CDR3 nucleotide sequence: TGTGCCAGCACCAAAGGTAGCGGGGGCCGGGGAAATGAGCAGTTCTTC. It translates to CASTKGSGGRGNEQFF.

This clonotype was seen more than once but under ten times. The chain recombines TRBV10-2 with TRBJ1-4; no firm D call. V shed 0 bases and J shed 8 bases, with 13 bases lying between them. The germline V gene has CDR1 WSHSY and CDR2 SAAADI. The CDR3 totals 15 residues. CDR3 in amino acids: CASSESNSLREKLFF. The DNA of the CDR3 is TGCGCCAGCAGTGAGTCGAACAGCCTGCGGGAAAAACTGTTTTTT.

The chain joins TRBV20-1 to TRBJ2-2, with 9 nucleotides matching TRBD2. The germline gives CDR1 DFQATT, CDR2 SNEGSKA (reference sequence). V was clipped by 0 bases and J by 6 bases; unmatched bases: 5. The CDR3 runs to 15 residues. The CDR3 DNA reads TGCAGTGCTAGAGATGAGCGGGAGGTTTCCGGGGAGCTGTTTTTT. This codes for CSARDEREVSGELFF.

As concerns this clonotype: The junction does not match germline at one end; this may be a read error. The chain uses TRBV4-3 and TRBJ1-4; D might be TRBD1 (6 bases). The CDR3 has 14 amino acids. Germline lookup yields CDR1 LGHNA and CDR2 YSLEER. The CDR3 DNA follows: TGCGCCAGCAGGCAAGACAGACAGGTCGGAAAACTGTTTTTT. Its translation: CASRQDRQVGKLFF.

This clonotype has more than one count but fewer than ten. V is TRBV20-1 and J is TRBJ2-3; D unresolved. This CDR3 is built from 11 residues. The germline V and J ends were trimmed by 6 bases and 2 bases, with 6 bases remaining between them. The germline V gene encodes CDR1 DFQATT and CDR2 SNEGSKA (reference sequence). CDR3: CSAPLTDTQYF. The CDR3 coding sequence is TGCAGTGCCCCACTCACAGATACGCAGTATTTT.

The J gene is TRBJ2-1, the V gene TRBV30, with TRBD2 identical over 13 bases. V lost 4 bases to trimming and J lost 0 bases; unmatched junction nucleotides: 12. The CDR3 has 19 amino acids. In germline, CDR1 is GTSNPN, CDR2 SVGIG (reference sequence). The CDR3 protein is CAWTGTSGKLRGSYNEQFF. CDR3 bases: TGTGCCTGGACGGGGACTAGCGGGAAACTAAGGGGCTCCTACAATGAGCAGTTCTTC.

The sample holds many counts of this clonotype. The gene calls are TRBV6-1 and TRBJ1-5; possible D gene TRBD1, 5 bases. V was trimmed by 6 bases and J by 3 bases, leaving 9 bases between them. Germline-derived CDR1 and CDR2 are MNHNS and SASEGT. The CDR3 length is 13 residues. CDR3 bases: TGTGCCAGCAGACAGGTTAACAATCAGCCCCAGCATTTT. Protein: CASRQVNNQPQHF.

In regard to this clonotype: The CDR3 carries no conserved terminal phenylalanine or tryptophan, so it likely arises from a read error. The CDR3 loop is CASSPQGIGETQYL. The CDR3 bases are TGTGCCAGCTCACCCCAGGGGATAGGAGAGACCCAGTACTTG. The J gene is TRBJ2-5, the V gene TRBV18; perhaps TRBD1 as D (6 bases). Deletions cut 3 bases from V and 4 bases from J, with 12 bases between. Germline CDR1 KGHSH, CDR2 LQKENI. The length of the CDR3 is 14 residues.

This clonotype rates as medium-sized (0.01 to 0.1%). The rearrangement links TRBV18 to TRBJ1-2; maybe TRBD1 (5 bases). With 3 bases removed from V and 6 bases from J, the gap between germline ends came to 11 bases. The CDR3 covers 13 residues. CDR1 KGHSH and CDR2 LQKENI come from the germline V gene. The DNA for the CDR3 is TGTGCCAGCTCACCCCCAGGGCGGGATGGCTACACCTTC. Its translation is CASSPPGRDGYTF. Full variable domain (missing parts from reference TRBV18 and TRBJ1-2): NAGVMQNPRHLVRRRGQEARLRCSPMKGHSHVYWYRQLPEEGLKFMVYLQKENIIDESGMPKERFSAEFPKEGPSILRIQQVVRGDSAAYFCASSPPGRDGYTFGSGTRLTVV.

The rearrangement links TRBV24-1 to TRBJ2-3; D perhaps matches TRBD1 (5 bases). The germline gives CDR1 KGHDR, CDR2 SFDVKD. Trimming shortened V by 4 bases and J by 9 bases, and 13 bases separated the two germline ends. The CDR3 loop spans 13 amino acids. The chain's CDR3 is CATSDSTVRTQYF. For the CDR3, the DNA is TGTGCCACCAGTGACTCGACAGTGCGGACGCAGTATTTT.

This clonotype was detected only a few times. The rearrangement links TRBV3-1 to TRBJ2-6; D uncertain. Germline V gives CDR1 LGHDT, CDR2 YNNKEL (reference sequence). Trimming pared 4 bases from V and 1 base from J, leaving 14 bases between. The CDR3 runs to 17 residues. The CDR3 DNA is TGTGCCAGCAGCCCACAGCCTCGCAGATCTGGGGCCAACGTCCTGACTTTC. Amino acids: CASSPQPRRSGANVLTF.

The CDR3 region has the DNA TGTGCCAGTAGTGTGGGTCTAGTTGGAGAGACCCAGTACTTC. Amino acid sequence: CASSVGLVGETQYF. The V gene is TRBV19, the J gene TRBJ2-5; the D is unclear. The CDR3 spans 14 residues. CDR1 is LNHDA, CDR2 SQIVND, per germline (reference sequence). Trimming shortened V by 5 bases and J by 4 bases, and 14 bases separated the two germline ends.

This clonotype was seen repeatedly, ten times or more. The V gene is TRBV7-2, the J gene TRBJ1-2; 9 positions agree with TRBD1. This CDR3 is built from 17 residues. Germline V gene sequence: CDR1 SGHTA, CDR2 FQGNSA. Unmatched junction bases numbered 15, after V lost 5 bases and J lost 5 bases. CDR3 sequence reads: CASSRTGVRYEDYGYTF. CDR3 DNA sequence: TGTGCCAGCAGCCGGACAGGGGTGCGCTACGAGGATTATGGCTACACCTTC.